These 5 T cell receptor beta chains originate from one sample sequenced in a study of T cells after posttransplantation cyclophosphamide. Libraries were prepared by immunoSEQ multiplex PCR; TCRdb keeps only in-frame clonotypes and omits some of them. This repertoire holds around 7,700 clones, and none appear only once. A marrow graft followed busulfan-fludarabine conditioning, with cyclophosphamide on days +3 and +4. Sequenced material: PBMCs, taken 94 days after allogeneic stem cell transplant with posttransplant cyclophosphamide. These receptors came from a female patient between 55 and 75 years old who received an allogeneic stem cell transplant from an unrelated donor, was CMV-positive, and had acute GVHD only. Certain T cells may be donor cells from the graft.

This clone was seen repeatedly, ten times or more. V is TRBV4-2 and J is TRBJ1-2, with a possible D match to TRBD1 (5 bases). Germline CDR1 LGHNA, CDR2 YNFKEQ. With 0 bases removed from V and 4 bases from J, the gap between germline ends came to 15 bases. The CDR3 has 16 residues. The CDR3 is CASSQDTRGEFYGYTF. The CDR3 DNA follows: TGTGCCAGCAGCCAAGATACTCGGGGGGAATTCTATGGCTACACCTTC.

The sample holds many counts of this clone. The J gene is TRBJ2-3, the V gene TRBV5-4; the D gene is possibly TRBD2 (5 bases). The CDR3 is made up of 17 amino acids. Germline-derived CDR1 and CDR2 are SGHNT and YYREEE (reference sequence). The V end was cut by 5 bases, the J end by 4 bases, with 23 bases between. This chain's CDR3 is CASRLRRGTITSDTQYF. CDR3 coding DNA: TGTGCCAGCAGGTTGCGCCGGGGTACCATCACCTCAGATACGCAGTATTTT.

This clone was picked up many times. This chain links TRBV12-3 or TRBV12-4 with TRBJ2-2; a possible D gene is TRBD2 (6 bases). V lost 7 bases and J lost 2, with 14 bases in between. This CDR3 is built from 15 residues. CDR3 sequence (DNA): TGTGCCAGCACCCCGGGTAGCGGCAACACCGGGGAGCTGTTTTTT. It specifies CASTPGSGNTGELFF.

This clone has a count of ten or more. The V call is TRBV9, the J call TRBJ2-2; D is possibly TRBD2 (5 bases). CDR1 is SGDLS, CDR2 YYNGEE, per germline. This CDR3 region has 14 residues. Trimming pared 0 bases from V and 5 bases from J, leaving 8 bases between. CDR3 DNA: TGTGCCAGCAGCGTAGATACTAGAACCGGGGAGCTGTTTTTT. Its protein is CASSVDTRTGELFF.

This clone has ten or more counts. J is TRBJ2-1 and V is TRBV27; D gene unclear. Germline assignment: CDR1 MNHEY and CDR2 SMNVEV (reference sequence). The length of the CDR3 is 14 residues. The CDR3 DNA is TGTACCTCCCGAGACGGGTCCTCCTACAATGAGCAGTTCTTC. The encoded protein is CTSRDGSSYNEQFF.